Listed here are 2 T cell receptor beta chains from one sample, sequenced in a study of blood T cell repertoires in COVID-19. Sequenced by immunoSEQ multiplex PCR; TCRdb stores in-frame clones only, minus some. The sample lists about 150,000 clones; roughly nine tenths were seen once. The sequencing sample was made of peripheral blood. These receptors all stem from a man between 18 and 35 years old with COVID-19, enrolled during active disease.

The chain combines TRBV9 with TRBJ2-5; 8 bases fit TRBD2. The V segment lost 0 bases and the J segment 5 bases; nucleotides outside the gene matches: 18. There are 19 residues in the CDR3. Germline V gives CDR1 SGDLS, CDR2 YYNGEE. CDR3 sequence reads: CASSVAGLGFGGGGETQYF. DNA of the CDR3: TGTGCCAGCAGCGTAGCGGGACTAGGATTCGGAGGAGGGGGGGAGACCCAGTACTTC.

V is TRBV5-1 and J is TRBJ2-1; D is possibly TRBD2 (5 bases). The CDR3 is made up of 15 amino acids. Germline V gene sequence: CDR1 SGHRS, CDR2 YFSETQ. Trimming stripped 4 bases from V and 5 bases from J, with 16 bases between. The CDR3, as DNA: TGCGCCAGCAGCCCCACGAGTAGCGTCCACAATGAGCAGTTCTTC. It codes for CASSPTSSVHNEQFF.